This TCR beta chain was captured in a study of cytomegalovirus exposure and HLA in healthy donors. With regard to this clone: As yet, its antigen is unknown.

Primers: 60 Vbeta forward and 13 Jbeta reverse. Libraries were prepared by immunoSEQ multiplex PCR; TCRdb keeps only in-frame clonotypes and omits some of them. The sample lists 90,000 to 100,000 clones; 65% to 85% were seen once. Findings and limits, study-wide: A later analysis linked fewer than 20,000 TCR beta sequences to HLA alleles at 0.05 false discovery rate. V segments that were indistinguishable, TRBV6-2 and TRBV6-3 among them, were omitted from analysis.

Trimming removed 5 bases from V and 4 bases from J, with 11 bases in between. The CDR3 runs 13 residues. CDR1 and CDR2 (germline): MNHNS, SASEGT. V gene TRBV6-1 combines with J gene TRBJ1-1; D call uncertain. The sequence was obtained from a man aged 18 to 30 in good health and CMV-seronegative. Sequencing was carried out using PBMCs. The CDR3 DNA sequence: TGTGCCAGCAGTTTTAGGCGGGGCACTGAAGCTTTCTTT. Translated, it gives CASSFRRGTEAFF.